Only one count was recorded for the clone carrying this T cell receptor beta chain. This sample was included in a study of blood T cell repertoires in COVID-19. This CDR3 is 14 amino acids long. CDR1 is SGHAT and CDR2 is FQNNGV in the germline V gene. The V and J ends lost 0 bases and 3 bases respectively, with 6 bases between them. Across 20 to 25 US areas, participants ranged in age from about 18 to 100 years. Clinical history as reported by participants underpinned cohort assignment. The table came from immunoSEQ multiplex PCR; TCRdb's copy has only in-frame clones and leaves some out. The sample lists roughly 190,000 clones, about four fifths occurring once.

This sequence joins TRBV11-2 and TRBJ1-3; D remains ambiguous. The sample was PBMCs or T cells enriched from blood (not recorded which). This TCR was sampled from a man aged 40-55 years who had recovered from COVID-19. CDR3 region: CASSLEPGGNTIYF. The CDR3 DNA is TGTGCCAGCAGCTTAGAGCCAGGTGGAAACACCATATATTTT.